The rows below give T cell receptor beta chains drawn from one sample of a study of T cell responses to AZD1222 COVID-19 vaccine. Data came from immunoSEQ multiplex PCR; TCRdb stores just in-frame clones and leaves some out. Among approximately 140,000 clones, 75% to 95% were seen once, and the ten largest hold around 3.1%. The material was peripheral blood, obtained 28 days after the second AZD1222 dose. These receptors were collected from an adult who received the AZD1222 COVID-19 vaccine. The CDR3 runs from the conserved cysteine through the conserved F or W. The order of the fields is D gene, clone size, J gene, V gene, CDR3 DNA, CDR3 protein. The D gene is left open where the match is weak. Where a row states a size, it is once, few, many or the class of an expanded clone; other rows omit it.

. | . | TRBJ2-7 | TRBV13 | TGTGCCAGCAGCTCGGCAGCGCGGGGCAGCTCCTACGAGCAGTACTTC | CASSSAARGSSYEQYF
. | once | TRBJ2-7 | TRBV6-1 | TGTGCCAGCAGTGAATTGGGTTCCCGGCACGAGCAGTACTTC | CASSELGSRHEQYF
. | . | TRBJ1-1 | TRBV7-2 | TGTGCCAGCAGCCGGACCATCATACAGGGAGAAGCTTTCTTT | CASSRTIIQGEAFF
. | . | TRBJ1-6 | TRBV21-1 | TGTGCCAGCAGCAAAGTAAAGGCCCCGACAGGCCCCTACTATAATTCACCCCTCCACTTT | CASSKVKAPTGPYYNSPLHF
. | . | TRBJ1-1 | TRBV10-1 | TGCGCCAGCACCCGGGGGCAGGGATTGAACACTGAAGCTTTCTTT | CASTRGQGLNTEAFF
. | . | TRBJ2-2 | TRBV30 | TGTGCCTGGAGTCACACCGGGGAGCTGTTTTTT | CAWSHTGELFF
. | once | TRBJ2-1 | TRBV21-1 | TGTGCCAGCTCACTCTGGGGGACAGGGAAGGGTAATGAGCAGTTCTTC | CASSLWGTGKGNEQFF
. | . | TRBJ1-3 | TRBV7-9 | TGTGCCAGCAGCCCTGAGACCTCTGGAAACACCATATATTTT | CASSPETSGNTIYF
. | . | TRBJ1-5 | TRBV5-6 | TGTGCCAGCAGCTTTCTACAGGGTGGTTCTCAGCCCCAGCATTTT | CASSFLQGGSQPQHF
TRBD1 | few | TRBJ1-4 | TRBV13 | TGTGCCAGCAGCCGGACAGGGGAACGGAAACTGTTTTTT | CASSRTGERKLFF
. | . | TRBJ1-4 | TRBV18 | TGTGCCAGCTCACCCCGACAGACTAATGAAAAACTGTTTTTT | CASSPRQTNEKLFF
. | . | TRBJ1-6 | TRBV3-1/TRBV3-2 | TGTGCCAGCAGCTCCCGGTCCGTTGAACCAACCCTCCACTTT | CASSSRSVEPTLHF
. | . | TRBJ1-2 | TRBV28 | TGTGCCAGCAGTTTCCGGGACGGCTATGGCTACACCTTC | CASSFRDGYGYTF
. | . | TRBJ2-4 | TRBV12-3/TRBV12-4 | TGTGCCAGCAGTTTTCTCGATAGCATTCAGTACTTC | CASSFLDSIQYF
. | . | TRBJ2-1 | TRBV4-1 | TGCGCCAGCAGCCAAGAGGCCTCCCGGCCTTCTGTAGGAGAGCAGTTCTTC | CASSQEASRPSVGEQFF
. | . | TRBJ2-1 | TRBV6-5 | TGTGCCAGCAGTTATACTACAAGGGGGAATGAGCAGTTCTTC | CASSYTTRGNEQFF
. | . | TRBJ1-1 | TRBV3-1/TRBV3-2 | TGTGCCAGCAGCCCTCAGAGATGGCACAGGGACACTGAAGCTTTCTTT | CASSPQRWHRDTEAFF
TRBD1 | . | TRBJ1-1 | TRBV6-6 | TGTGCCAGCAGCTCCGCGGACAGGGCATATTTAGTTGCTTTCTTT | CASSSADRAYLVAFF
TRBD2 | once | TRBJ2-2 | TRBV5-1 | TGCGCCAGCAGCTTGGCCGCGGCGGGAGTGACCGGGGAGCTGTTTTTT | CASSLAAAGVTGELFF
. | . | TRBJ2-3 | TRBV27 | TGTGCCAGCAGACTACTACTAGCAAGCAGTCCAGATACGCAGTATTTT | CASRLLLASSPDTQYF
. | . | TRBJ1-2 | TRBV11-2 | TGTGCCAGCAGCACTGCCATTAACTATGGCTACACCTTC | CASSTAINYGYTF
. | . | TRBJ2-7 | TRBV29-1 | TGCAGCGTTGACGGGGGACCGTACGAGCAGTACTTC | CSVDGGPYEQYF
. | . | TRBJ2-3 | TRBV6-6 | TGTGCCAGCAGAAGGGACGGCTTTAGCACAGATACGCAGTATTTT | CASRRDGFSTDTQYF
. | . | TRBJ1-2 | TRBV7-9 | TGTGCCAGCAGCCGGGTTGGCTCTAACTATGGCTACACCTTC | CASSRVGSNYGYTF
TRBD2 | . | TRBJ2-7 | TRBV7-9 | TGTGCCAGCAGCTTAAGAGTAGCGGGAGGGTCCGAGCAGTACTTC | CASSLRVAGGSEQYF
. | . | TRBJ1-1 | TRBV7-9 | TGTGCCAGCAGCTTAGATATTGTAGGTGGCACTGAAGCTTTCTTT | CASSLDIVGGTEAFF
. | once | TRBJ2-7 | TRBV29-1 | TGCAGCGTTGAGCGGACACCTGACGAGCAGTACTTC | CSVERTPDEQYF
. | . | TRBJ1-1 | TRBV28 | TGTGCCAGCAGTTTAGGCCAGTTTGAAGCTTTCTTT | CASSLGQFEAFF
. | . | TRBJ1-2 | TRBV27 | TGTGCCAGCAGTTTATGGGGAGGGGCAGGGAAGGATGGCTACACCTTC | CASSLWGGAGKDGYTF
. | . | TRBJ1-3 | TRBV19 | TGTGCCAGTAGTCCCGGGTCACGAAACACCATATATTTT | CASSPGSRNTIYF
. | once | TRBJ2-7 | TRBV14 | TGTGCCAGCAGCCAAGGGCCCGGGGGATACGAGCAGTACTTC | CASSQGPGGYEQYF
TRBD2 | . | TRBJ2-5 | TRBV19 | TGTGCCAGTAGTATGCAAGCGGGAGTGAGAGAGACCCAGTACTTC | CASSMQAGVRETQYF
. | . | TRBJ1-5 | TRBV27 | TGTGCCAGCAGTTTAGGGGGGACCCAGCCCCAGCATTTT | CASSLGGTQPQHF
. | . | TRBJ2-7 | TRBV5-1 | TGCGCCAGCAGCTTGGTTCAGGGTTCCTACGAGCAGTACTTC | CASSLVQGSYEQYF
TRBD1 | . | TRBJ2-5 | TRBV5-1 | TGCGCCAGCAGCCTCCGGGACAGCTATTACCAAGAGACCCAGTACTTC | CASSLRDSYYQETQYF
. | few | TRBJ1-2 | TRBV12-3/TRBV12-4 | TGTGCCAGCAGTCGGACGGCCCCCTTAGGCTACACCTTC | CASSRTAPLGYTF
TRBD1 | . | TRBJ1-1 | TRBV10-3 | TGTGCCATCAGTGAGGGTCCGGGGACAGGCCGTCGTTATACTGAAGCTTTCTTT | CAISEGPGTGRRYTEAFF
. | . | TRBJ2-3 | TRBV2 | TGTGCCAGCAGTGAAAGCACAGATACGCAGTATTTT | CASSESTDTQYF
. | . | TRBJ2-5 | TRBV6-5 | TGTGCCAGCAGTTACTCGTTAGGCGGGACCCAGTACTTC | CASSYSLGGTQYF
TRBD2 | . | TRBJ2-7 | TRBV7-9 | TGTGCCAGCAGCTTAGAGTCGGGGGGGCGCGAGCAGTACTTC | CASSLESGGREQYF
TRBD2 | . | TRBJ2-3 | TRBV7-9 | TGTGCCAGCAGCCCCTGGGGACTAGCGGGAGGTTCCACAGATACGCAGTATTTT | CASSPWGLAGGSTDTQYF
. | . | TRBJ2-5 | TRBV18 | TGTGCCAGCTCACCACGAGAAAAGGAGACCCAGTACTTC | CASSPREKETQYF
. | once | TRBJ1-1 | TRBV7-9 | TGTGCCAGCAGCTTAGGTGGGCACACTGAAGCTTTCTTT | CASSLGGHTEAFF
. | . | TRBJ1-3 | TRBV18 | TGTGCCAGCTCACCGCCCGGGACGGCTGGAAACACCATATATTTT | CASSPPGTAGNTIYF
TRBD1 | . | TRBJ1-1 | TRBV6-5 | TGTGCCACGCAGGGACAGGGGGGGACTGAAGCTTTCTTT | CATQGQGGTEAFF
. | . | TRBJ1-1 | TRBV11-3 | TGTGCCAGCAGCCCCGACGGCAACACTGAAGCTTTCTTT | CASSPDGNTEAFF
TRBD2 | . | TRBJ2-1 | TRBV11-2 | TGTGCCAGCAGCTTGTACACAGGCGGGGGGAATGAGCAGTTCTTC | CASSLYTGGGNEQFF
. | . | TRBJ2-5 | TRBV12-3/TRBV12-4 | TGTGCCAGCAGCACTTGGGGAGAGACCCAGTACTTC | CASSTWGETQYF
. | . | TRBJ2-2 | TRBV28 | TGTGCCAGCAGTGGATCGAACACCGGGGAGCTGTTTTTT | CASSGSNTGELFF
TRBD2 | once | TRBJ2-1 | TRBV5-5 | TGTGCCAGCAGCTTAGCGGGACCGCTCCGCAATGAGCAGTTCTTC | CASSLAGPLRNEQFF
. | . | TRBJ1-2 | TRBV10-3 | TGTGCCATCAGTGAACCCGGGGACTACTATGGCTACACCTTC | CAISEPGDYYGYTF
TRBD2 | . | TRBJ2-5 | TRBV3-1/TRBV3-2 | TGTGCCAGCAGACCCGTAAGGAGCGGGAGTAACCAAGAGACCCAGTACTTC | CASRPVRSGSNQETQYF
TRBD1 | . | TRBJ1-2 | TRBV3-1/TRBV3-2 | TGTGCCAGCAGAGGACAGGGCGTCTATGGCTACACCTTC | CASRGQGVYGYTF
. | once | TRBJ2-5 | TRBV3-1/TRBV3-2 | TGTGCCAGCAGCCAAGATCGGGGCAGACCGGAGTACTTC | CASSQDRGRPEYF
TRBD1 | once | TRBJ1-5 | TRBV2 | TGTGCCAGCAGTGGGGGACAGGGCAATCAGCCCCAGCATTTT | CASSGGQGNQPQHF
TRBD2 | . | TRBJ2-7 | TRBV27 | TGTGCCAGCAGTGGAACGGGACTAGCCTACGAGCAGTACTTC | CASSGTGLAYEQYF
. | . | TRBJ2-7 | TRBV7-9 | TGTGCCAGCAGCTTAGGCTCAGGAGCGAACACCTACGAGCAGTACTTC | CASSLGSGANTYEQYF
TRBD2 | . | TRBJ2-7 | TRBV24-1 | TGTGCCACCAGTGATAGGGAGACTAGCGGTCCCTACGAGCAGTACTTC | CATSDRETSGPYEQYF
TRBD2 | . | TRBJ2-3 | TRBV7-7 | TGTGCCAGCAGCCACGGGACTAGCGGCACAGATACGCAGTATTTT | CASSHGTSGTDTQYF